This entry concerns a single T cell receptor (beta chain). This clonotype was observed a few times. Its antigen is currently not known. No base quality information exists; no much larger clone differs at one position. From the cysteine up to the phenylalanine, the CDR3 has a length of 13 residues. Just CDR3 DNA is preserved here, 39 bases in frame from base 1. For this chain, trimming is 4 bases at the V end and 9 bases at the J end, and the number of junction bases without a gene match is 8. The donors were some 36 Caucasian individuals from Russia, aged about 6 to 100 years, who were systemically healthy. Each donor gave around 9.5 milliliters of peripheral blood, collected into EDTA-treated Vacutainer tubes. Ficoll-Paque density-gradient centrifugation was used to isolate PBMCs, with at least 7 million obtained per sample. Total RNA, at least 6 micrograms per sample, was extracted from PBMCs with Trizol reagent. For every donor, flow cytometry on a PBMC aliquot measured the percentage of naive CD45RAhigh/CD27high T cells.

This sample is part of a study of blood T cells in healthy people across ages (dated by TCRdb to 2014 to 2015). Background for the entire study: In model experiments, template switching captured roughly one uniquely barcoded TCR beta cDNA molecule for every two T cells. To avoid experimental bias, donors of different ages were randomly spread across the sequencing lanes. To track age-related changes in TCR beta repertoire diversity, the study relied on deep sequencing normalized with unique cDNA molecular identifiers. Using the same blood draw, the study looked at two additional independent replicas of 1 million unique cDNA reads for two donors, one aged 18 to 30 and the other aged 80 or older. The donors were split into four age groups: young (average approximately 16 years), middle-aged (39), aged (about 62) and long-lived (over 80).

Libraries were built with 5' RACE. Sequencing relied on an Illumina HiSeq 2500. A second PCR of 7 to 11 cycles was run with a J-beta primer mix and a sample-barcoded 5' primer. A template-switch 5' adaptor carrying 12 random nucleotides introduced a unique molecular identifier onto each TCR beta cDNA molecule. Each sample yielded at least 3 million CDR3-containing paired-end reads. The Mint cDNA synthesis kit, primed by a TRBC-specific oligonucleotide, was used to synthesize first-strand cDNA from all RNA. All cDNA was treated with uracil-DNA glycosylase and then went through a first 18-cycle PCR with the universal primers M1SS and BC2_uni_R. On the study's bioinformatics: Each sample was normalized by randomly selecting 1 million high-quality reads, each carrying a distinct molecular identifier. Reads sharing molecular identifiers were discarded rather than binned into consensus sequences. MiTCR, set to a Q25 quality threshold and the strictest error-elimination algorithm, was used for CDR3 identification, clonotype clustering and error correction. Lower-bound total TCR beta diversity was estimated with a nonparametric unseen species model using Euler transformation. TCRdb reran the public reads through fastp at Q25 and MiXCR, keeping productive beta chains. Rows are combined by CDR3 protein, so each entry shows the most common genes and DNA. The V and J calls, along with clone size, are taken from TCRdb and not from the paper's own processing. This sample is represented by 700,000 to 850,000 distinct CDR3 sequences; roughly 34% of them were singletons. Roughly 13% of the sample lies in the top ten.

The paper as a whole reports these results and caveats: The percentage of naive T cells measured by flow cytometry correlated strongly with observed TCR beta diversity. Observed TCR beta diversity per million T cells fell roughly linearly with age, and a significant reduction was already apparent by age around 40. The CMV infection status of donors was not known, potentially confounding age-related changes in expanded clonotypes. Estimates of total diversity based on one million sequenced T cells were regarded as lower bounds and as underestimates. Because profiling used bulk unsorted PBMCs, naive and antigen-experienced compartments could not be compared conclusively. The long-lived group showed more naive CD4+ T cells, fewer expanded clones and increased TCR diversity than the aged group, suggesting age selection.

Input material: blood. This chain is built from TRBV12-3 or TRBV12-4 and TRBJ1-1, and 7 junctional nucleotides match TRBD1. The source is a man between 18 and 29 years old in good health. CDR3 sequence: CASSSPGTAQAFF. The nucleotide sequence is TGTGCCAGCAGTTCTCCCGGGACAGCCCAAGCTTTCTTT.